A single sample is the source of the 20 T cell receptor beta chains below, sequenced in a study of blood T cell repertoires in COVID-19. Assay used: immunoSEQ multiplex PCR; TCRdb lists only in-frame clones, some missing. The sample shows 55,000 to 85,000 clones, 88% of them seen only once. Material: peripheral blood. The receptors derive from a human donor in a cohort sampled during active COVID-19.

The chain employs TRBV6-1 and TRBJ2-7, with a weak D call TRBD2 (6 bases). The CDR3 extends over 14 amino acids. Trimming cost V 2 bases and J 6 bases, with 14 bases left between them. Germline CDR1 is MNHNS and CDR2 is SASEGT. The CDR3 DNA sequence: TGTGCCAGCAGTGAAACGCTAGCGCTGGGCGAGCAGTACTTC. This sequence encodes CASSETLALGEQYF.

The chain recombines TRBV28 with TRBJ1-5; D is ambiguous. CDR1 and CDR2 from the germline V gene are MDHEN and SYDVKM. Trimming left V 4 bases short and J 0 bases short, with 7 bases between. The CDR3 is 14 amino acids. The CDR3 spells CASSSPDSNQPQHF. For the CDR3, the DNA is TGTGCCAGCAGTTCCCCAGATAGCAATCAGCCCCAGCATTTT.

The chain employs TRBV28 and TRBJ1-5; weak D call: TRBD1 (5 bases). Between the trimmed V and J ends, which lost 3 bases and 3 bases, there was a span of 27 bases. The CDR3 is 20 amino acids. Germline assignment: CDR1 MDHEN and CDR2 SYDVKM. The CDR3 spells CASSFPTLATAGTINQPQHF. As DNA, the CDR3 is TGTGCCAGCAGTTTTCCTACCCTGGCGACAGCTGGAACCATCAATCAGCCCCAGCATTTT.

The genes are TRBV6-5 and TRBJ1-2; a possible D gene is TRBD1 (6 bases). This CDR3 is built from 14 residues. V was clipped by 5 bases and J by 5 bases, with 15 bases between them. Germline CDR1 and CDR2: MNHEY and SVGAGI. The CDR3 nucleotides read TGTGCCAGCAGTCTCAGGGGTTCTGGATATGGCTACACCTTC. Translation: CASSLRGSGYGYTF.

This chain uses TRBV7-7 with TRBJ2-2, with 7 bases identical to TRBD1. CDR3 length equals 15 residues. Per germline, CDR1 SSHAT and CDR2 FNYEAQ (reference sequence). V gave up 5 bases and J gave up 4 bases; unmatched junction bases: 7. The CDR3 loop is CASSQDRVGTGELFF. The CDR3 DNA is TGTGCCAGCAGCCAAGACAGGGTCGGCACCGGGGAGCTGTTTTTT.

The chain uses TRBV7-7 and TRBJ2-7, with 11 bases lining up with TRBD2. J gave up 3 bases and V 5 bases, and 3 bases lay outside the gene matches. Looked up from germline, CDR1 is SSHAT and CDR2 is FNYEAQ (reference sequence). CDR3 length equals 14 residues. The CDR3 sequence is CASSIGTSGYEQYF. CDR3 DNA sequence: TGTGCCAGCAGCATCGGGACTAGCGGCTACGAGCAGTACTTC.

The rearrangement uses TRBV2 and TRBJ2-1; D is undetermined. The V and J ends lost 1 base and 7 bases respectively, with 2 bases between them. There are 11 residues in the CDR3. The germline V gene encodes CDR1 SNHLY and CDR2 FYNNEI. The CDR3: CASSEVNEQFF. In DNA form, the CDR3 reads TGTGCCAGCAGTGAAGTAAATGAGCAGTTCTTC.

The CDR3 nucleotides are TGCGCCAGCACCCCGCTGGGTCTAGACGAGACCCAGTACTTC. It specifies CASTPLGLDETQYF. The chain has TRBV5-1 and TRBJ2-5; D call uncertain. The CDR3 is 14 residues long. Germline CDR1 SGHRS, CDR2 YFSETQ. V was clipped by 6 bases and J by 5 bases, with 17 bases between them. Based on the CDR3 plus reference TRBV5-1 and TRBJ2-5, the full variable domain is KAGVTQTPRYLIKTRGQQVTLSCSPISGHRSVSWYQQTPGQGLQFLFEYFSETQRNKGNFPGRFSGRQFSNSRSEMNVSTLELGDSALYLCASTPLGLDETQYFGPGTRLLVL.

The chain links TRBV9 to TRBJ2-1, with a possible D match to TRBD1 (6 bases). Germline CDR1 SGDLS, CDR2 YYNGEE. V gave up 2 bases and J gave up 4 bases, with 13 bases separating them. The CDR3 is 15 amino acids. As DNA, the CDR3 is TGTGCCAGCAGCGTTATTCAGGGGATATACAATGAGCAGTTCTTC. This gives the protein CASSVIQGIYNEQFF.

As DNA, the CDR3 is TGTGCCAGCAGTCAACAGGGGGCATCCGGGGAGCTGTTTTTT. This gives the protein CASSQQGASGELFF. The V and J genes are TRBV7-2 and TRBJ2-2; 9 bases match TRBD1. This CDR3 comprises 14 residues. From germline, CDR1 is SGHTA and CDR2 FQGNSA. V lost 6 bases to trimming and J lost 6 bases; unmatched junction nucleotides: 5.

V usage is TRBV4-2 and J usage is TRBJ1-4, with 7 bases lining up with TRBD1. Germline lookup yields CDR1 LGHNA and CDR2 YNFKEQ. V trimming: 0 bases; J trimming: 5 bases; junction bases outside the gene matches: 3. The CDR3 is made up of 15 amino acids. For the CDR3, the DNA is TGTGCCAGCAGCCAAGAGGAGGGGGCAAATGAAAAACTGTTTTTT. Translating gives CASSQEEGANEKLFF.

This clone came up once. This chain connects TRBV19 to TRBJ1-2; D may be TRBD1 (6 bases). The CDR3 runs to 15 residues. Germline CDR1 reads LNHDA; CDR2 reads SQIVND (reference sequence). Trimming took off 0 bases at V and 7 bases at J, with 15 bases between the two ends. Here the CDR3 reads CASSIDRTGRGGYTF. The CDR3 DNA is TGTGCCAGTAGTATAGATCGAACAGGGCGCGGTGGCTACACCTTC.

In this sample, this clone turned up a few times. This rearrangement joins TRBV28 to TRBJ1-1; 8 bases fit TRBD1. V was pared by 5 bases and J by 8 bases, with 1 base of the junction left unmatched. Germline-derived CDR1 and CDR2 are MDHEN and SYDVKM. The CDR3 extends over 11 amino acids. This chain's CDR3 is CASSGDREAFF. The CDR3 DNA reads TGTGCCAGCAGTGGGGACAGGGAAGCTTTCTTT.

The chain links TRBV30 to TRBJ2-6, with TRBD1 identical over 8 bases. Germline CDR1 reads GTSNPN; CDR2 reads SVGIG (reference sequence). CDR3 length equals 14 residues. J was trimmed by 2 bases and V by 8 bases; bases with no gene match: 5. The CDR3 loop is CAQGQGAGANVLTF. As DNA, the CDR3 is TGTGCCCAAGGACAGGGAGCTGGGGCCAACGTCCTGACTTTC.

This clone showed up just a few times. The chain couples TRBV7-3 to TRBJ2-3; 13 bases are a match to TRBD2. V lost 5 bases and J lost 6; bases outside the gene matches: 8. Germline CDR1 is SGHTA and CDR2 is FQGTGA. This CDR3 has 16 residues. The CDR3 protein is CASSRLAGGSGDTQYF. CDR3 DNA: TGTGCCAGCAGCCGACTAGCGGGGGGCTCCGGGGATACGCAGTATTTT.

This chain links TRBV11-2 with TRBJ2-1; D is possibly TRBD1 (6 bases). V was pared by 5 bases and J by 2 bases, with 13 bases between. The CDR3 runs 15 residues. Germline V gives CDR1 SGHAT, CDR2 FQNNGV. CDR3 sequence: CASSPLQGPYNEQFF. The CDR3 DNA reads as TGTGCCAGCAGCCCTTTACAGGGTCCCTACAATGAGCAGTTCTTC.

The chain is built from TRBV18 and TRBJ2-2, with TRBD1 matching 9 bases. V gave up 3 bases and J gave up 7 bases; unmatched junction bases: 6. This CDR3 region has 15 residues. Per germline, CDR1 KGHSH and CDR2 LQKENI. For the CDR3, the DNA is TGTGCCAGCTCACCGGACAGGGGAGGCGGCGGGGAGCTGTTTTTT. As protein: CASSPDRGGGGELFF.

The rearrangement uses TRBV28 and TRBJ2-1; 9 bases line up with TRBD1. The CDR3 spans 16 residues. Looked up from germline, CDR1 is MDHEN and CDR2 is SYDVKM. The junction had 12 bases not matched to a gene; V was cut back by 5 bases and J by 7 bases. CDR3 residues: CASSPLPGQGGNEQFF. CDR3 DNA: TGTGCCAGCAGTCCCCTCCCGGGACAGGGCGGGAATGAGCAGTTCTTC.

The count of this clone is one. The rearrangement joins TRBV9 to TRBJ2-5; D call uncertain. V was cut by 4 bases and J by 1 base, with 8 bases left in between. Germline V gene lookup returns CDR1 SGDLS and CDR2 YYNGEE. This CDR3 has 13 residues. CDR3 DNA: TGTGCCAGCAGCCGACATTCCCAAGAGACCCAGTACTTC. Protein sequence: CASSRHSQETQYF.

The chain combines TRBV28 with TRBJ1-2; weak D call: TRBD1 (5 bases). This CDR3 comprises 12 residues. Germline loops: CDR1 MDHEN, CDR2 SYDVKM. V lost 5 bases, J lost 3 bases, and 7 bases lay in between. In nucleotides, the CDR3 is TGTGCCAGCAGTCAGGGCGACTATGGCTACACCTTC. Amino acids: CASSQGDYGYTF.